The rows below give T cell receptor beta chains drawn from one sample of a study of blood T cell repertoires in COVID-19. Clones were read by immunoSEQ multiplex PCR, and TCRdb kept only the in-frame ones, dropping some. The data contain some 120,000 clones, 60% to 80% of them singletons. Sequenced material: peripheral blood. Every receptor here comes from a man older than 75 with COVID-19, enrolled during active disease. Both conserved end residues are part of each CDR3. D genes are given only for firm matches. Clone size is stated in some rows and not others, as once, few, many or a class when expanded.

V gene	J gene	D gene	clone size	CDR3 DNA	CDR3 protein
TRBV6-5	TRBJ2-5	TRBD1	few	TGTGCCAGCAGTCGAGGACAGGCCTTGAGGGAGACCCAGTACTTC	CASSRGQALRETQYF
TRBV4-3	TRBJ2-1	NA	NA	TGCGCCAGCAGCCACAGCGACCTTAGCTCCTACAATGAGCAGTTCTTC	CASSHSDLSSYNEQFF
TRBV9	TRBJ2-7	TRBD2	NA	TGTGCCAGCAGCGTAGGGCTAGCGGGGGTCTACGAGCAGTACTTC	CASSVGLAGVYEQYF
TRBV6-1	TRBJ2-3	NA	NA	TGTGCCAGCAGTGAAGCGCTGGAAGGACTCTGGGATACGCAGTATTTT	CASSEALEGLWDTQYF
TRBV13	TRBJ2-5	TRBD1	NA	TGTGCCAGCAGCCCTCGGGACAGCCTCGTGGAGACCCAGTACTTC	CASSPRDSLVETQYF
TRBV7-2	TRBJ2-2	TRBD2	NA	TGTGCCAGCAGCTTAACTATAGCGGGAGGCACCGGGGAGCTGTTTTTT	CASSLTIAGGTGELFF
TRBV23-1	TRBJ2-7	TRBD2	NA	TGCGCCAGCAGTCAATCGGGAGGGATCTACGAGCAGTACTTC	CASSQSGGIYEQYF
TRBV7-9	TRBJ2-7	TRBD2	NA	TGTGCCAGCAGCTTAACAACTAGCGGGATTTACGAGCAGTACTTC	CASSLTTSGIYEQYF
TRBV5-1	TRBJ2-2	NA	NA	TGCGCCAGCAGCTTGTCCCCGGGGACCGGGGAGCTGTTTTTT	CASSLSPGTGELFF
TRBV7-9	TRBJ1-1	NA	few	TGTGCCAGCAGCTTTACAGGGAGGGGGGACACTGAAGCTTTCTTT	CASSFTGRGDTEAFF
TRBV19	TRBJ1-1	TRBD1	NA	TGTGCCAGTAGTACTCTACAGGGGGCGCAGGACACTGAAGCTTTCTTT	CASSTLQGAQDTEAFF
TRBV18	TRBJ2-1	NA	NA	TGTGCCAGCTCACCGCAGGGGTCTTCCTACAATGAGCAGTTCTTC	CASSPQGSSYNEQFF
TRBV6-5	TRBJ1-2	TRBD1	NA	TGTGCCAGCACCCGATCGGCCCAGGGGGGCTATGGCTACACCTTC	CASTRSAQGGYGYTF
TRBV18	TRBJ2-6	TRBD1	few	TGTGCCAGCTCACTAACGGACAGGGGGCCCTCTGGGGCCAACGTCCTGACTTTC	CASSLTDRGPSGANVLTF
TRBV19	TRBJ2-4	NA	NA	TGTGCCAGTAGCGTTCTACTAGCCAAAAACATTCAGTACTTC	CASSVLLAKNIQYF
TRBV5-1	TRBJ2-1	TRBD1	NA	TGCGCCAGCAGGACAGGGATCTACAATGAGCAGTTCTTC	CASRTGIYNEQFF
TRBV11-2	TRBJ1-2	NA	NA	TGTGCCAGCAGGTTAACACTCCCCGGACATTATATCGACTATGGCTACACCTTC	CASRLTLPGHYIDYGYTF
TRBV6-4	TRBJ1-6	NA	NA	TGTGCCAGCAGTGACGTGGAGAATTCACCCCTCCACTTT	CASSDVENSPLHF
TRBV5-1	TRBJ1-1	NA	NA	TGCGCCAGCAGCAGAGGGGAGGGGTTGAACACTGAAGCTTTCTTT	CASSRGEGLNTEAFF
TRBV11-3	TRBJ2-1	NA	few	TGTGCCAGCAGCTTCATACTAGTTCACGACAATGAGCAGTTCTTC	CASSFILVHDNEQFF
TRBV28	TRBJ1-2	TRBD1	NA	TGTGCCAGCGGAACACCGGGACAGCTTAACTATGGCTACACCTTC	CASGTPGQLNYGYTF
TRBV5-1	TRBJ2-6	TRBD1	NA	TGCGCCAGCAGCTCGCCGGGGACAGGGACCGGGGCCAACGTCCTGACTTTC	CASSSPGTGTGANVLTF
TRBV6-5	TRBJ2-1	TRBD2	few	TGTGCCAGCAGTTCCGGGGGGATTGAGCAGTTCTTC	CASSSGGIEQFF
TRBV19	TRBJ2-1	NA	NA	TGTGCCAGTAGTATTTTGGAGGGTGGGTACAATGAGCAGTTCTTC	CASSILEGGYNEQFF
TRBV6-5	TRBJ2-3	TRBD2	once	TGTGCCAGCAGTTCCCCGGGGGGGCGCACAGATACGCAGTATTTT	CASSSPGGRTDTQYF
TRBV18	TRBJ1-1	TRBD1	NA	TGTGCCAGCTCATCCCGGGACAGTGAAGCTTTCTTT	CASSSRDSEAFF
TRBV3-1/TRBV3-2	TRBJ2-2	NA	few	TGTGCCAGCAAACAGGGAGCGAACACCGGGGAGCTGTTTTTT	CASKQGANTGELFF
TRBV5-1	TRBJ2-1	TRBD1	NA	TGCGCCAGCAGCTTGGAGCAGGGGGACCCCTACAATGAGCAGTTCTTC	CASSLEQGDPYNEQFF
TRBV4-1	TRBJ1-1	NA	NA	TGCGCCAGCAGCCAAGATGGATTTGCAGGAACTGAAGCTTTCTTT	CASSQDGFAGTEAFF
TRBV9	TRBJ1-6	NA	NA	TGTGCCAGCAGCGACCGGGACACCCCCCCCTCACCCCTCCACTTT	CASSDRDTPPSPLHF
TRBV6-5	TRBJ1-1	NA	NA	TGTGCCAGCAGTTCCACAGCTGAAGCTTTCTTT	CASSSTAEAFF
TRBV7-8	TRBJ1-2	TRBD1	NA	TGTGCCAGCAGCTCCGGACAGGGAAATGGCTACACCTTC	CASSSGQGNGYTF
TRBV4-1	TRBJ2-5	TRBD2	NA	TGCGCCAGCAGCCAAGAGGTTGGACTAGCTGGGACCCAGTACTTC	CASSQEVGLAGTQYF
TRBV7-8	TRBJ2-7	NA	few	TGTGCCAGCAGCTTCGGGGATGTAGGCGAGCAGTACTTC	CASSFGDVGEQYF
TRBV5-1	TRBJ1-6	TRBD1	once	TGCGCCAGCAGGTCAACCTCCGGGACAGGGGACTCACCCCTCCACTTT	CASRSTSGTGDSPLHF
TRBV7-2	TRBJ1-5	NA	NA	TGTGCCAGCAGCTTAGCGTCGACAGGCAATCAGCCCCAGCATTTT	CASSLASTGNQPQHF
TRBV19	TRBJ2-7	TRBD1	NA	TGTGCCAGTAGTACCGGGACAGGGAGGATCCACGAGCAGTACTTC	CASSTGTGRIHEQYF
TRBV2	TRBJ2-2	TRBD1	few	TGTGCCAGCATGACAGGGTTTTCGGGGGAGCTGTTTTTT	CASMTGFSGELFF
TRBV6-1	TRBJ2-7	NA	NA	TGTGCCAGCAGTGAACGAACAGACTACGAGCAGTACTTC	CASSERTDYEQYF
TRBV6-2/TRBV6-3	TRBJ2-3	TRBD1	once	TGTGCCAGCAGTTACTCGAACCAGGGGGTGAGAGATACGCAGTATTTT	CASSYSNQGVRDTQYF
TRBV7-9	TRBJ1-5	TRBD1	NA	TGTGCCAGCAGCCCAGGGACAGCTAGCAATCAGCCCCAGCATTTT	CASSPGTASNQPQHF
TRBV2	TRBJ1-2	TRBD1	NA	TGTGCCAGCAGGACAGGGACAGGGAAAAACACCTTC	CASRTGTGKNTF
TRBV19	TRBJ1-5	NA	NA	TGTGCCAGTAGTATCCTGAATCAGCCCCAGCATTTT	CASSILNQPQHF
TRBV18	TRBJ2-1	NA	NA	TGTGCCAGCTCACCACCCGGGACTCCTGACAATGAGCAGTTCTTC	CASSPPGTPDNEQFF
TRBV4-1	TRBJ1-6	TRBD1	NA	TGCGCCAGCAGCCAAGATGGGGGACAGGGGGCGCGGAGACCCCTCCACTTT	CASSQDGGQGARRPLHF
TRBV27	TRBJ1-5	NA	NA	TGTGCCAGCAGTCCCGTGACAGAAGATCAGCATTTT	CASSPVTEDQHF
TRBV7-7	TRBJ2-5	NA	NA	TGTGCTAGCAGCCCCTCTCTAAGTCTAAAAGAGACCCAGTACTTC	CASSPSLSLKETQYF
TRBV29-1	TRBJ2-1	NA	few	TGCAGCGTTGGGCCGGGGGGCGGAGATGAGCAGTTCTTC	CSVGPGGGDEQFF
TRBV19	TRBJ1-4	NA	NA	TGTGCCAGTAGTAAAAGACAAGGGGAAAATGAAAAACTGTTTTTT	CASSKRQGENEKLFF
TRBV4-3	TRBJ2-1	TRBD2	NA	TGCGCCAGCAGCCAAGGCTGGGGACTAGCGGGAGGGCCAAATGAGCAGTTCTTC	CASSQGWGLAGGPNEQFF
TRBV28	TRBJ1-1	TRBD1	NA	TGTGCCATCACAGGGGGTTCGGGCACTGAAGCTTTCTTT	CAITGGSGTEAFF
TRBV11-2	TRBJ2-1	NA	NA	TGTGCCAGCAGCTCTGTCGGATGGGCCAATGAGCAGTTCTTC	CASSSVGWANEQFF
TRBV7-3	TRBJ2-7	TRBD1	few	TGTGCCAGCAGCTTAGGGACAGGGGGCGAGCAGTACTTC	CASSLGTGGEQYF
TRBV7-9	TRBJ2-7	NA	once	TGTGCCAGCAGCCGAAGCGCCTACGAGCAGTACTTC	CASSRSAYEQYF
TRBV15	TRBJ2-7	NA	NA	TGTGCCACCAGCCCCCTCGGAGGGCTGGGCGAGCAGTACTTC	CATSPLGGLGEQYF
TRBV4-2	TRBJ1-2	NA	NA	TGTGCCAGCAGCCCCCTAGTAAGGACAAATAACTATGGCTACACCTTC	CASSPLVRTNNYGYTF
TRBV5-5	TRBJ1-2	TRBD1	NA	TGTGCCAGCAGCACCGGGACAGGGTCGGAAGGCTACACCTTC	CASSTGTGSEGYTF